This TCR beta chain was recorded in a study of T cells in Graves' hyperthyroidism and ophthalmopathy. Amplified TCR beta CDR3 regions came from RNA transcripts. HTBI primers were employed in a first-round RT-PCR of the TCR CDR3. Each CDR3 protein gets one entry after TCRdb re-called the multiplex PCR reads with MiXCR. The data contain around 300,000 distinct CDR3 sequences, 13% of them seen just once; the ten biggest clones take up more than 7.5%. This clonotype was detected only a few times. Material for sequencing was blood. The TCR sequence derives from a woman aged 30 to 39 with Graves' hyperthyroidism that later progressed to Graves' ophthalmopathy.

The CDR3 is CASSARTVAKNIQYF. In nucleotides, the CDR3 is TGTGCCAGCAGCGCAAGGACGGTAGCCAAAAACATTCAGTACTTC. V is TRBV5-6 and J is TRBJ2-4; D remains ambiguous. Trimming removed 4 bases from V and 0 bases from J, with 11 bases in between. The CDR3 covers 15 residues. Germline values: CDR1 SGHDT, CDR2 YYEEEE.